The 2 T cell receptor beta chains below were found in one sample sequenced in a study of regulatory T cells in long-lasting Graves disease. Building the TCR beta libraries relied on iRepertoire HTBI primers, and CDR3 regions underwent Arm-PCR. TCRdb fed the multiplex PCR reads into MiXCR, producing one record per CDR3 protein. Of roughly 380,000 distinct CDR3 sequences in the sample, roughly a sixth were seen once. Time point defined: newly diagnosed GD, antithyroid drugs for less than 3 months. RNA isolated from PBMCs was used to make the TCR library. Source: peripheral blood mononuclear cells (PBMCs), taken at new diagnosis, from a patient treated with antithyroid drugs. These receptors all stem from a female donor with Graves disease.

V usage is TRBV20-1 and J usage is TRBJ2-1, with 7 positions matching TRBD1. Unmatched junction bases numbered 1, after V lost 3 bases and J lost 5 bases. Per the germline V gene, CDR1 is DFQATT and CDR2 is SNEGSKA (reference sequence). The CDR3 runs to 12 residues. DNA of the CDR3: TGCAGTGCTAGGAGGGGGCACAATGAGCAGTTCTTC. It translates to CSARRGHNEQFF.

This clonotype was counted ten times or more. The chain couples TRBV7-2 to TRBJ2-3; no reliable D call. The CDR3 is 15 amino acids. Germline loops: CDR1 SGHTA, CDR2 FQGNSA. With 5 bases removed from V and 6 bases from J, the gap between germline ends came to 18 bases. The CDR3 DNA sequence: TGTGCCAGCAGCCCCTCTAGATGGGGTAGCGATACGCAGTATTTT. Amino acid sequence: CASSPSRWGSDTQYF.